This T cell receptor (beta chain) comes out of a study of T-cell memory formation after mild COVID-19. MiXCR, applied by TCRdb to the 5' RACE reads, yields one record per CDR3 protein. The table records about 560,000 distinct CDR3 sequences, roughly a sixth of them present only once. This CDR3 is 13 amino acids long. In germline, CDR1 is SGHAT, CDR2 FQNNGV. V lost 4 bases, J lost 7 bases, and 12 bases lay in between. The chain joins TRBV11-2 to TRBJ2-3, with a tentative D call TRBD1 (5 bases). Sequenced material: PBMCs or a T cell subset sorted from them (not recorded which). The receptor was derived from an adult woman who had mild COVID-19 (a few samples of this study predate the infection). Cell type and time point are not known. CDR3 amino acids: CASSSGARNTQYF. As DNA, the CDR3 is TGTGCCAGCAGCTCTGGGGCGCGAAATACGCAGTATTTT. Combining the CDR3 with reference TRBV11-2 and TRBJ2-3 gives the whole variable domain EAGVAQSPRYKIIEKRQSVAFWCNPISGHATLYWYQQILGQGPKLLIQFQNNGVVDDSQLPKDRFSAERLKGVDSTLKIQPAKLEDSAVYLCASSSGARNTQYFGPGTRLTVL.